This T cell receptor (beta chain) was profiled in a study of blood T cell repertoires in COVID-19. Across the whole study: Whether acute or convalescent, the COVID-19 samples came from the United States, Italy and Spain. Sources were T cells, B-cell-depleted T cells, or PBMCs; the material itself was cDNA or gDNA.

Germline V CDR1 and CDR2: KGHSH, LQKENI. The CDR3 is 16 residues long. V lost 6 bases, J lost 6 bases, and 13 bases stayed unmatched. Original analysis: Reference gene primer amplification gave nucleated cell count estimates. Repertoires were generated with immunoSEQ multiplex PCR, while TCRdb's copy carries only in-frame clones and drops some. For V, J and clone size, that table is used; D and trimming come from the DNA. There are fewer than 250,000 clones in the sample; roughly 82% occur only once, and about 12% lies in the top ten. The chain is built from TRBV18 and TRBJ1-5; 8 positions match TRBD1. The TCR sequence derives from a woman between 40 and 55 years old with acute or convalescent COVID-19. The sequenced material came from peripheral blood. CDR3 in DNA: TGTGCCAGCTCTCCTACCTGGACAGGGATAAGTCAGCCCCAGCATTTT. Its protein product is CASSPTWTGISQPQHF. Combining the CDR3 with reference TRBV18 and TRBJ1-5 gives the whole variable domain NAGVMQNPRHLVRRRGQEARLRCSPMKGHSHVYWYRQLPEEGLKFMVYLQKENIIDESGMPKERFSAEFPKEGPSILRIQQVVRGDSAAYFCASSPTWTGISQPQHFGDGTRLSIL.